Each of the 10 T cell receptor beta chains below was sequenced from the same sample in a study of blood T cell repertoires in COVID-19. Produced via immunoSEQ multiplex PCR; TCRdb's table is partial and in-frame only. This sample yields about 670,000 clones, of which 90% are seen a single time; roughly 0.25% belongs to the top ten. Sample: peripheral blood. Receptor source: a woman under 30 with acute or convalescent COVID-19.

The genes are TRBV12-3 or TRBV12-4 and TRBJ1-2; D remains ambiguous. V was pared by 3 bases and J by 6 bases, with 8 bases between. This CDR3 has 12 amino acids. The CDR3 DNA reads as TGTGCCAGCAGTTTTTTGGGCAATGGCTACACCTTC. Residues: CASSFLGNGYTF.

The chain joins TRBV2 to TRBJ2-2, with D tentatively TRBD2 (6 bases). With 8 bases removed from V and 4 bases from J, the gap between germline ends came to 8 bases. CDR3 size: 12 residues. CDR1 is SNHLY, CDR2 FYNNEI, per germline. The CDR3 loop is CASHGSTGELFF. The CDR3 nucleotides are TGTGCCAGCCACGGGAGCACCGGGGAGCTGTTTTTT.

This rearrangement joins TRBV5-6 to TRBJ1-6; TRBD1 is a possible D gene (5 bases). There are 15 residues in the CDR3. The V end was cut by 1 base, the J end by 7 bases, with 12 bases between. CDR1 is SGHDT and CDR2 is YYEEEE in the germline V gene. The chain's CDR3 is CASSLQGERNSPLHF. CDR3 nucleotides: TGTGCCAGCAGCTTGCAAGGGGAAAGGAATTCACCCCTCCACTTT.

V usage is TRBV5-8 and J usage is TRBJ1-2; TRBD1 matches at 9 bases. CDR1 and CDR2 (germline): SGHTS, YDEGEE. The CDR3 runs to 16 residues. The J segment lost 8 bases and the V segment lost 4 bases, leaving 15 bases of the junction unmatched. The CDR3 coding sequence is TGTGCCAGCAGCAGCTACCCTGGGACAGGGATTAAGGGCTACACCTTC. Residues: CASSSYPGTGIKGYTF.

This chain uses TRBV6-5 with TRBJ2-7, with 8 positions matching TRBD1. V shed 1 base and J 2 bases; nucleotides not matched to a gene: 7. Per the germline V gene, CDR1 is MNHEY and CDR2 is SVGAGI. The CDR3 spans 16 residues. For the CDR3, the DNA is TGTGCCAGCAGTTACTTGGGGACAGGTGACACCTACGAGCAGTACTTC. Amino acids: CASSYLGTGDTYEQYF.

The V and J genes are TRBV7-9 and TRBJ2-7, with 9 positions matching TRBD1. The V segment lost 5 bases and the J segment 6 bases; nucleotides outside the gene matches: 14. CDR3 length: 16 amino acids. CDR1 is SEHNR and CDR2 is FQNEAQ in the germline V gene (reference sequence). CDR3 loop: CASSPKSGTGRSEQYF. The CDR3 region has the DNA TGTGCCAGCAGCCCCAAATCCGGGACAGGGAGGTCCGAGCAGTACTTC.

The gene calls are TRBV10-3 and TRBJ2-7, with 9 bases fitting TRBD1. The CDR3 contains 14 residues. Unmatched junction bases numbered 4, after V lost 4 bases and J lost 3 bases. Germline loops: CDR1 ENHRY, CDR2 SYGVKD. The CDR3 nucleotides read TGTGCCATCAGTGTGGGACAGGGACTCTACGAGCAGTACTTC. Protein sequence: CAISVGQGLYEQYF.

The rearrangement uses TRBV2 and TRBJ2-4; weak D call: TRBD1 (6 bases). Looked up from germline, CDR1 is SNHLY and CDR2 is FYNNEI. The V end was cut by 2 bases, the J end by 1 base, with 18 bases between. The CDR3 loop spans 18 amino acids. This chain's CDR3 is CASSESQTGTLAKNIQYF. The DNA for the CDR3 is TGTGCCAGCAGTGAATCCCAGACAGGCACTCTTGCCAAAAACATTCAGTACTTC.

The chain employs TRBV7-2 and TRBJ2-4; 9 positions agree with TRBD2. J was trimmed by 14 bases and V by 5 bases; bases with no gene match: 13. Per germline, CDR1 SGHTA and CDR2 FQGNSA. This CDR3 has 14 residues. The CDR3 DNA is TGTGCCAGCAGCAAGACTAGCGGCCGAGAGAGGGAGTACTTC. As protein: CASSKTSGREREYF.

The chain combines TRBV19 with TRBJ1-4; 10 nucleotides line up with TRBD1. This CDR3 comprises 15 residues. Per germline, CDR1 LNHDA and CDR2 SQIVND (reference sequence). V was clipped by 5 bases and J by 7 bases; unmatched bases: 7. CDR3 region: CASSGPGQGTEKLFF. The DNA of the CDR3 is TGTGCCAGTAGTGGACCGGGACAGGGGACTGAAAAACTGTTTTTT.